The rows below give T cell receptor beta chains drawn from one sample of a study of CD8 T cells in ankylosing spondylitis. MiXCR, applied by TCRdb to the 5' RACE reads, yields one record per CDR3 protein. The sample holds around 450,000 distinct CDR3 sequences; about 25% are singletons and the top ten take 0.89%. Sequencing was done on a sample of blood, either unsorted or a sorted T cell fraction (not recorded which). Receptors were obtained from a male donor with ankylosing spondylitis. CDR3s include the opening cysteine and the closing phenylalanine or tryptophan. Each record gives: clone size, V gene, J gene, D gene, CDR3 DNA, CDR3 protein. The D gene is left open where the match is weak. Not all rows give a size; the values are once, few, many and, for expanded clones, a class.

few	TRBV5-1	TRBJ2-3	-	TGCGCCAGCAGCTTGGAATTGTGGGAGAGCACAGATACGCAGTATTTT	CASSLELWESTDTQYF
-	TRBV4-2	TRBJ2-5	-	TGTGCCAGCAGCCCGGCGGCTAGCGAACAAGAGACCCAGTACTTC	CASSPAASEQETQYF
-	TRBV3-1	TRBJ1-3	-	TGTGCCAGCAGCCAAGGAGGATTCTCCGACTCTGGAAACACCATATATTTT	CASSQGGFSDSGNTIYF
-	TRBV30	TRBJ2-7	-	TGTGCCTGGGGGGGGGGCCGAGTAGGCTCCTACGAGCAGTACTTC	CAWGGGRVGSYEQYF
few	TRBV7-9	TRBJ2-1	-	TGTGCCAGCAGCTTAGCAGGCCATGAGCAGTTCTTC	CASSLAGHEQFF
few	TRBV29-1	TRBJ2-4	TRBD1	TGCAGCGTTAGGCGATTGGGACAGGGGGATGGCATTCAGTACTTC	CSVRRLGQGDGIQYF
few	TRBV5-1	TRBJ2-3	TRBD2	TGCGCCAGCAGAGCGGGGCGTGGAGATACGCAGTATTTT	CASRAGRGDTQYF
-	TRBV5-6	TRBJ2-7	TRBD2	TGTGCCAGCAGCCCGCTTGCTAGGACTAGCTACGAGCAGTACTTC	CASSPLARTSYEQYF
-	TRBV2	TRBJ1-4	-	TGTGCCAGCAGTCAACAGGGAGCTAATGAAAAACTGTTTTTT	CASSQQGANEKLFF
-	TRBV7-9	TRBJ2-2	-	TGTGCCAGCAGCACCGGACAGTACACCGGGGAGCTGTTTTTT	CASSTGQYTGELFF
few	TRBV10-3	TRBJ1-5	TRBD1	TGTGCCATCAGGGGACAGGGGGCAGGTCAGCCCCAGCATTTT	CAIRGQGAGQPQHF
few	TRBV29-1	TRBJ2-1	TRBD1	TGCAGCGCCCGGGACAGGGGACAGCAGTTCTTC	CSARDRGQQFF
few	TRBV3-1	TRBJ2-5	TRBD1	TGTGCCAGCAGCCCGTCGGACAGGGGCCAAGAGACCCAGTACTTC	CASSPSDRGQETQYF
few	TRBV12-3/TRBV12-4	TRBJ2-1	-	TGTGCCAGCAGTCCGACTAGGACGGGCGAGCAGTTCTTC	CASSPTRTGEQFF
-	TRBV27	TRBJ2-7	-	TGTGCCAGCAGTACCGTAGACAGCTCCTACGAGCAGTACTTC	CASSTVDSSYEQYF
few	TRBV21-1	TRBJ2-1	-	TGTGCCAGCAGCAAAGGGGTTCCGGGACTTGAGCAGTTCTTC	CASSKGVPGLEQFF
-	TRBV29-1	TRBJ2-1	-	TGCAGCGTTCCCAGAATGATGGAGCAGTTCTTC	CSVPRMMEQFF
few	TRBV27	TRBJ2-2	TRBD2	TGTGCCAGCAGTTGGGGGGGGACGGGCATCGGGGAGCTGTTTTTT	CASSWGGTGIGELFF
once	TRBV2	TRBJ1-6	-	TGTGCCAGCAGCGGCGGCATAAACCTCAACTTTAATAATTCACCCCTCCACTTT	CASSGGINLNFNNSPLHF
few	TRBV5-1	TRBJ2-1	TRBD2	TGCGCCAGCAGCTTGGACGTAGCGGGATCCTACAATGAGCAGTTCTTC	CASSLDVAGSYNEQFF
many	TRBV20-1	TRBJ2-5	-	TGCAGTACCATCTGGCGGGGACAAGAGACCCAGTACTTC	CSTIWRGQETQYF
-	TRBV5-1	TRBJ2-2	-	TGCGCCAGCAGCTCTCTATGGCCTTCGAACACCGGGGAGCTGTTTTTT	CASSSLWPSNTGELFF
-	TRBV9	TRBJ2-1	TRBD2	TGTGCCAGCAGCGTTGGGGCGGGAGGTTACAATGAGCAGTTCTTC	CASSVGAGGYNEQFF
-	TRBV4-2	TRBJ2-1	-	TGTGCCAGCAGCCAAGAATGGGATCTGAATGAGCAGTTCTTC	CASSQEWDLNEQFF
-	TRBV3-1	TRBJ1-5	-	TGTGCCAGCAGCCAAGCTTCTGGGCCCCAGCATTTT	CASSQASGPQHF
few	TRBV24-1	TRBJ2-1	TRBD2	TGTGCCACCAATGGGGGTTCCGGGACTAGTCTGGATGAGCAGTTCTTC	CATNGGSGTSLDEQFF
-	TRBV7-6	TRBJ2-2	-	TGTGCCAGCAGCTTAGTCGGGGGCGGATCTGACACCGGGGAGCTGTTTTTT	CASSLVGGGSDTGELFF
many	TRBV12-3/TRBV12-4	TRBJ1-1	-	TGTGCCAGCAGTTTCGGGATGAACACTGAAGCTTTCTTT	CASSFGMNTEAFF